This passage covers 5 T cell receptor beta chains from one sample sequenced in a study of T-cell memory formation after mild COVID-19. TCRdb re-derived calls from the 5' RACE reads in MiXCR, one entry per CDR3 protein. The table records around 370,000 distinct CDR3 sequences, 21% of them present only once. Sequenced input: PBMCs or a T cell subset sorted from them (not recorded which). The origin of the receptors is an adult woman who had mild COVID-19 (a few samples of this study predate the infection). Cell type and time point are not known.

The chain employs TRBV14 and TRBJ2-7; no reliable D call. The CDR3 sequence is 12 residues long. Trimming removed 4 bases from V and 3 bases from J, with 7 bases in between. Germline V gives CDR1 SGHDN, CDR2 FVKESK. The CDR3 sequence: CASSLHLYEQYF. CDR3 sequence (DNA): TGTGCCAGCAGCCTACATCTCTACGAGCAGTACTTC.

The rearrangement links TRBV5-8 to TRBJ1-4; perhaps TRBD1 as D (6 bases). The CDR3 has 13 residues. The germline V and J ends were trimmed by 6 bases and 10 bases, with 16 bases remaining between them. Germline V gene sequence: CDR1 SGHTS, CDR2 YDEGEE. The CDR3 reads CASTEGQFGKLFF. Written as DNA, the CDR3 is TGTGCCAGCACAGAAGGACAGTTCGGAAAACTGTTTTTT.

In DNA form, the CDR3 reads TGTGCCAGCAGCTTAGGCGCGACGGGGGGCTCCTACGAGCAGTACTTC. This sequence encodes CASSLGATGGSYEQYF. V is TRBV7-2 and J is TRBJ2-7; 7 nucleotides match TRBD2. Germline loops: CDR1 SGHTA, CDR2 FQGNSA. CDR3 length: 16 residues. The junction had 6 bases not matched to a gene; V was cut back by 1 base and J by 0 bases.

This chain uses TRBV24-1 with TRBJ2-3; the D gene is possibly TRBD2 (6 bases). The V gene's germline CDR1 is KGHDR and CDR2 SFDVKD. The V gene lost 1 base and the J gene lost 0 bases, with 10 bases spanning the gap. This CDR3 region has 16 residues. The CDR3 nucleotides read TGTGCCACCAGTGATTTTCGGGAGACTAGCACAGATACGCAGTATTTT. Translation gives CATSDFRETSTDTQYF.

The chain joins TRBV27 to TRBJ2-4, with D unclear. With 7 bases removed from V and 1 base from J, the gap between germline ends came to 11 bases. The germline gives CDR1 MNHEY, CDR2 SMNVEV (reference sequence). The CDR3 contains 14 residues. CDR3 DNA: TGTGCCAGCAATGGGGTTGGGGCCAAAAACATTCAGTACTTC. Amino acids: CASNGVGAKNIQYF.